What follows are 2 T cell receptor beta chains derived from one specimen sequenced in a study of OX40 agonist ivuxolimab in advanced cancers. Here immunoSEQ multiplex PCR was the method, and the copy in TCRdb shows in-frame clones only, minus some. The sample includes fewer than 95,000 clones, 84% of them seen just once. The sequencing here drew on CD4+ or CD8+ T cells sorted from blood, taken in a trial of the OX40 agonist ivuxolimab. These TCRs come from an adult with an advanced solid tumor such as melanoma, head and neck, liver or kidney cancer.

J is TRBJ2-1 and V is TRBV11-3; D may be TRBD1 or TRBD2 (5 bases each). CDR3 length: 12 residues. Germline CDR1 is SGHNT and CDR2 is YENEEA. The V and J ends lost 4 bases and 8 bases respectively, with 9 bases between them. The CDR3 protein is CASSSLGDEQFF. The CDR3 DNA sequence: TGTGCCAGCAGCTCACTAGGGGATGAGCAGTTCTTC.

This clone showed up just once. The V and J genes are TRBV25-1 and TRBJ1-5; possibly TRBD1 for D (5 bases). V was pared by 3 bases and J by 0 bases, with 18 bases between. The CDR3 consists of 18 residues. Per germline, CDR1 MGHDK and CDR2 SYGVNS. This CDR3 is CASSDTESGLYSNQPQHF. The CDR3 bases are TGTGCCAGCAGTGACACCGAGTCAGGGCTGTATAGCAATCAGCCCCAGCATTTT.